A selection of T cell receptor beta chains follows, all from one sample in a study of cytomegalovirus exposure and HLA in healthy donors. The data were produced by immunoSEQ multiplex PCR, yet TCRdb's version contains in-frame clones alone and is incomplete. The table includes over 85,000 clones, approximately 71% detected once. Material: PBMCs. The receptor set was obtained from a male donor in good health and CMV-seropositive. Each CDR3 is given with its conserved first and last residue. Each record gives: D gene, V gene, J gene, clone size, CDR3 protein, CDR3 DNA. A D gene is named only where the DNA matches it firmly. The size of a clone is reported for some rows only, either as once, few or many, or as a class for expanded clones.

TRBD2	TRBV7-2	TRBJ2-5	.	CASSQAGLAGETQYF	TGTGCCAGCAGCCAAGCAGGACTAGCGGGGGAGACCCAGTACTTC
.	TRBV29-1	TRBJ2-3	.	CSTLRWESGEDTQYF	TGCAGCACACTGAGGTGGGAGTCTGGTGAGGATACGCAGTATTTT
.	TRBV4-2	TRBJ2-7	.	CASSREEGESHEQYF	TGTGCCAGCAGTAGGGAGGAGGGAGAGTCCCACGAGCAGTACTTC
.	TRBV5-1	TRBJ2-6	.	CASSFSGAGANVLTF	TGCGCCAGCAGCTTCTCGGGGGCTGGGGCCAACGTCCTGACTTTC
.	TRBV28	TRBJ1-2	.	CASSSPRGYTF	TGTGCCAGCAGTTCCCCTAGGGGCTACACCTTC
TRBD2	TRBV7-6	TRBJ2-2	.	CASSPRTSANTGELFF	TGTGCCAGCAGCCCCAGGACTAGCGCGAACACCGGGGAGCTGTTTTTT
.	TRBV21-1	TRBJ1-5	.	CASSRGGARWSNQPQHF	TGTGCCAGCAGCAGAGGAGGGGCGAGATGGAGCAATCAGCCCCAGCATTTT
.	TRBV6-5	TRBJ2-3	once	CASSYSKGVFTDTQYF	TGTGCCAGCAGTTACTCGAAGGGGGTCTTCACAGATACGCAGTATTTT
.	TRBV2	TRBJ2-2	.	CASSITSWGGELFF	TGTGCCAGCAGTATAACTAGCTGGGGCGGGGAGCTGTTTTTT
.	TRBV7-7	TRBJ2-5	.	CASSPAGGGETQYF	TGTGCTAGCAGCCCCGCCGGCGGGGGCGAGACCCAGTACTTC
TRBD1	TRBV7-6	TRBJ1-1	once	CASSLAPGTGITEAFF	TGTGCCAGCAGCTTAGCGCCCGGGACAGGGATCACTGAAGCTTTCTTT
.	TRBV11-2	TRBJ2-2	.	CASSYSLRNTGELFF	TGTGCCAGCAGCTACAGCCTCCGAAACACCGGGGAGCTGTTTTTT
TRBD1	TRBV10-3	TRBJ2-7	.	CAISANPQGAGEQYF	TGTGCCATCAGTGCTAACCCCCAGGGGGCGGGGGAGCAGTACTTC
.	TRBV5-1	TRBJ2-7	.	CASSLAGGGSSVYEQYF	TGCGCCAGCAGCTTGGCGGGGGGCGGGAGTTCGGTCTACGAGCAGTACTTC
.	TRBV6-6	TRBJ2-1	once	CASSYSSGYNEQFF	TGTGCCAGCAGTTACTCGTCGGGCTACAATGAGCAGTTCTTC